This is a list of T cell receptor beta chains from one sample in a study of T cells in Graves' hyperthyroidism and ophthalmopathy. TCRdb used MiXCR to reprocess the multiplex PCR reads, holding one entry per CDR3 protein. The sample gives about 350,000 distinct CDR3 sequences, roughly 20% of which show up once; roughly a sixth is in the top ten. Sequencing was performed on blood. These receptors originate from a woman aged 40 to 50 with Graves' ophthalmopathy. Both conserved end residues are trimmed from each CDR3. D genes are given only for firm matches.

V gene,D gene,J gene,CDR3 length,CDR3 protein
TRBV6-2/TRBV6-3,TRBD2,TRBJ2-7,14,ASSSTGTSGIYEQY
TRBV6-2/TRBV6-3,.,TRBJ1-1,11,ASTLQEWTEAF
TRBV19,.,TRBJ1-5,13,ASSMRGKGNQPQH
TRBV28,TRBD1,TRBJ2-2,15,ASSPRPGGAGTGELF
TRBV6-1,.,TRBJ1-2,14,ASSESITGSNYGYT
TRBV19,.,TRBJ2-5,12,ASSASLRGETQY
TRBV7-6,TRBD1,TRBJ1-1,17,ASSLAEDRVLIMNTEAF
TRBV11-2,TRBD1,TRBJ2-4,16,ASSLDPQRVGQGDIQY
TRBV4-2,TRBD1,TRBJ1-2,13,ASSQGDRGRYGYT
TRBV12-3/TRBV12-4,.,TRBJ2-2,12,ASSLVSNTGELF
TRBV20-1,TRBD2,TRBJ2-7,14,SARRLRTSGRYEQY
TRBV2,.,TRBJ2-5,11,ASSEAGEETQY
TRBV24-1,.,TRBJ1-2,15,ATSPTRHSVMGYGYT
TRBV6-1,.,TRBJ1-6,13,ASSPHRASNSPLH
TRBV6-5,.,TRBJ2-6,13,ASSNDRFGANVLT
TRBV7-2,.,TRBJ2-5,11,ASSLDQEETQY
TRBV30,.,TRBJ1-1,13,AWSARRSWNTEAF
TRBV30,.,TRBJ1-1,14,AWRRKQGREIAEAF
TRBV12-3/TRBV12-4,TRBD1,TRBJ1-5,13,ASTRGNEAGQPQH